Shown below are 4 T cell receptor beta chains from a single sample sequenced in a study of regulatory T cells in long-lasting Graves disease. Regarding time point: newly diagnosed GD, antithyroid drugs for less than 3 months. There was RNA extracted from PBMCs, and the TCR library was made from it. With iRepertoire HTBI primers and Arm-PCR of CDR3 regions, TCR beta libraries were built. TCRdb reanalysed the multiplex PCR reads using MiXCR and keeps one entry per CDR3 protein. Of approximately 460,000 distinct CDR3 sequences in the sample, about 17% are singletons; the top ten hold roughly 10%. This same sample was also taken into another study, of T cells in Graves' hyperthyroidism and ophthalmopathy.

This specimen consisted of peripheral blood mononuclear cells (PBMCs), obtained at new diagnosis, from a patient treated with antithyroid drugs. All receptors derive from a woman in her 30s with Graves disease.

This clonotype was seen a handful of times. In DNA form, the CDR3 reads TGTGCCAGCAGTTTAGATGCCGGGAACGAGCAGTACTTC. Translating it yields CASSLDAGNEQYF. The V and J genes are TRBV12-3 or TRBV12-4 and TRBJ2-7; TRBD2 is a possible D gene (5 bases). This CDR3 is 13 amino acids long. The germline V and J ends were trimmed by 1 base and 5 bases, with 9 bases remaining between them.

This clonotype appeared a few times. The rearrangement links TRBV5-1 to TRBJ1-2, with D possibly being TRBD1 (6 bases). Germline V gene lookup returns CDR1 SGHRS and CDR2 YFSETQ. The V gene lost 5 bases and the J gene lost 0 bases, with 14 bases spanning the gap. This CDR3 spans 15 amino acids. CDR3 residues: CASRTTGNTNYGYTF. In DNA form, the CDR3 reads TGCGCCAGCAGAACTACAGGGAATACTAACTATGGCTACACCTTC.

This clonotype has a count of ten or more. The chain employs TRBV6-1 and TRBJ2-3, with D possibly TRBD2 on 6 matching bases. Germline CDR1 is MNHNS and CDR2 is SASEGT. This CDR3 has 14 amino acids. V was cut by 9 bases and J by 4 bases, with 17 bases left in between. The CDR3 loop reads CASAVTTSSDTQYF. The DNA for the CDR3 is TGTGCCAGTGCGGTTACGACTAGTTCAGATACGCAGTATTTT.

This clonotype showed up just a few times. The chain is built from TRBV20-1 and TRBJ2-2; the D gene is possibly TRBD2 (5 bases). The V and J ends lost 3 bases and 5 bases respectively, with 13 bases between them. The CDR3 is 14 amino acids. Germline V lookup: CDR1 DFQATT, CDR2 SNEGSKA (reference sequence). The DNA for the CDR3 is TGCAGTGCTAGTCCTGGAGGTCGTACCGGGGAGCTGTTTTTT. This translates into CSASPGGRTGELFF.